This TCR beta chain was found in a study of blood T cell repertoires in COVID-19. The CDR3 is made up of 13 amino acids. Trimming took off 5 bases at V and 1 base at J, with 8 bases between the two ends. Measured with immunoSEQ multiplex PCR; TCRdb has only the in-frame clones, and not every one. The sample yields some 100,000 clones, over 80% seen once. The TCR comes from a human donor with active COVID-19. The donor label of this sample is uncertain. The chain carries TRBV12-3 or TRBV12-4 and TRBJ1-1; D remains unclear. The sample was peripheral blood. CDR3 sequence (DNA): TGTGCCAGCAGTGCGTCCGGGAACACTGAAGCTTTCTTT. This codes for CASSASGNTEAFF.